The 3 T cell receptor beta chains presented below share a single source sample, sequenced in a study of identical twins. Using its own MiXCR run on the 5' RACE reads, TCRdb lists one record per CDR3 protein. The sample holds around 340,000 distinct CDR3 sequences, 7% to 9.5% seen once. Sequencing was carried out using naive T cells sorted from blood. These receptors were taken from a woman between 50 and 59 years old in good health.

In this sample, this clonotype turned up many times. CDR3 loop: CASTNSRTDLYGYTF. DNA for the CDR3: TGTGCCAGCACCAACAGCAGGACGGACCTCTATGGCTACACCTTC. This chain links TRBV11-2 with TRBJ1-2; D ambiguous. The CDR3 has 15 residues. CDR1 is SGHAT, CDR2 FQNNGV, per germline. The germline V and J ends were trimmed by 7 bases and 4 bases, with 19 bases remaining between them. The full variable domain, in which reference TRBV11-2 and TRBJ1-2 provide the parts outside the CDR3, is EAGVAQSPRYKIIEKRQSVAFWCNPISGHATLYWYQQILGQGPKLLIQFQNNGVVDDSQLPKDRFSAERLKGVDSTLKIQPAKLEDSAVYLCASTNSRTDLYGYTFGSGTRLTVV.

This clonotype was seen many times. The rearrangement uses TRBV3-1 and TRBJ1-1; 9 bases are shared with TRBD1. The germline CDR1 and CDR2 sequences are LGHDT and YNNKEL (reference sequence). CDR3 length: 14 amino acids. Trimming removed 8 bases from V and 5 bases from J; junction bases left unmatched: 9. The CDR3 is CASGYRGRGTEAFF. The CDR3 coding sequence is TGTGCCAGCGGTTACAGGGGGCGTGGGACTGAAGCTTTCTTT.

This clonotype was found a few times. The chain couples TRBV5-1 to TRBJ2-2; D ambiguous. V lost 0 bases to trimming and J lost 5 bases, with 11 bases between them. Germline V gene sequence: CDR1 SGHRS, CDR2 YFSETQ. CDR3 length equals 15 residues. The CDR3 nucleotides are TGCGCCAGCAGCTTGGAGGCAGAAGGGACCGGGGAGCTGTTTTTT. Encoded protein: CASSLEAEGTGELFF.